This T cell receptor (beta chain) came from a study of CD4 and CD8 cells across lung adenocarcinoma regions. Localized lung adenocarcinoma, a non-small cell lung cancer, affected the donors. TCRdb reprocessed the PCR reads via MiXCR and lists one record per CDR3 protein. Altogether roughly 25,000 distinct CDR3 sequences are present, 50% to 55% being singletons, with the ten largest covering around 44%. Germline-derived CDR1 and CDR2 are SGHTA and FQGNSA. The CDR3 has 15 residues. In the case of this clonotype: One end of the junction does not line up with germline, which may come from a read error.

The receptor comes from a male donor with lung adenocarcinoma. The CD4 and CD8 labels of this study may be unreliable. The specimen was CD8+ T cells from the center of a lung tumor. The chain is built from TRBV7-2 and TRBJ2-5, with D tentatively TRBD1 (6 bases). CDR3 bases: TGTGGTGGGGGCGTCGAGGGCCGTGAGGGAGAGACGCAGTACTTC. Encoded protein: CGGGVEGREGETQYF.